This record looks at one TCR beta chain sequence and its context. These data originate in a study of blood T cell repertoires in COVID-19. Study-level background: Both acute and convalescent COVID-19 samples were obtained from the United States, Italy and Spain. T cells, B-cell-depleted T cells, or PBMCs supplied cDNA or gDNA.

The V gene's germline CDR1 is SGHRS and CDR2 YFSETQ. V lost 0 bases and J lost 7; bases outside the gene matches: 6. The CDR3 has 17 amino acids. Source study methods: Amplification of reference gene primers was used by the study to estimate nucleated cell counts. Libraries were prepared by immunoSEQ multiplex PCR; TCRdb keeps only in-frame clonotypes and omits some of them. Clone size and the V and J calls come from that table; the DNA yielded D and trimming. This sample has around 130,000 clones, with about 87% found just once. This clonotype was obtained from a man in his sixties with active or convalescent COVID-19. The rearrangement uses TRBV5-1 and TRBJ2-1; 14 positions agree with TRBD2. Sequencing used peripheral blood. The CDR3 loop is CASSLVGLAGGRNEQFF. As DNA, the CDR3 is TGCGCCAGCAGCTTGGTTGGACTAGCGGGAGGTAGAAATGAGCAGTTCTTC.